These T cell receptor beta chains were read from a single sample in a study of blood T cell repertoires in COVID-19. Profiling relied on immunoSEQ multiplex PCR, and the TCRdb table lists in-frame clones only, not all of them. The profile shows hundreds of thousands of clones, around nine tenths of them singletons. Sample: peripheral blood. The receptors here all came from a man in his sixties with COVID-19, enrolled during active disease. The CDR3 runs from the conserved cysteine through the conserved F or W. A D gene is named only where the DNA matches it firmly. Only part of the rows carry a size: once, few, many, or a class if the clone is expanded.

NA	TRBV3-1/TRBV3-2	once	TRBJ2-1	TGTGCCAGCAGCCAGCCAACCCGTGCGAGCTCCTACAATGAGCAGTTCTTC	CASSQPTRASSYNEQFF
NA	TRBV10-3	NA	TRBJ2-2	TGTGCCGCAAGGGCGGGAAGCACCGGGGAGCTGTTTTTT	CAARAGSTGELFF
NA	TRBV11-2	few	TRBJ2-7	TGTGCCAGCAGCTTCTCCAGGGCCCACCCCGAGCAGTACTTC	CASSFSRAHPEQYF
NA	TRBV11-3	NA	TRBJ2-1	TGTGCCAGCAGCGACGGAGGGGCTACCTACAATGAGCAGTTCTTC	CASSDGGATYNEQFF
NA	TRBV7-9	NA	TRBJ1-5	TGTGCCAGCAGCTCAATCTTTTCCAGATCTTTCGATCAGCCCCAGCATTTT	CASSSIFSRSFDQPQHF
NA	TRBV5-1	NA	TRBJ2-3	TGCGCCAGCAGCTTGGCTCGGTGGGAGAAGGGCACAGATACGCAGTATTTT	CASSLARWEKGTDTQYF
TRBD1	TRBV5-1	NA	TRBJ2-1	TGCGCCAGCAGCCGTAGGGGACAGGGGATTGGGTACAATGAGCAGTTCTTC	CASSRRGQGIGYNEQFF
TRBD2	TRBV19	NA	TRBJ2-7	TGTGCCAGTCAGAAGACTAGCGGGGTTCTCGAGCAGTACTTC	CASQKTSGVLEQYF
NA	TRBV29-1	few	TRBJ1-1	TGCAGCGTTCAAGGACAAATAATCACTGAAGCTTTCTTT	CSVQGQIITEAFF
TRBD2	TRBV5-4	NA	TRBJ2-3	TGTGCCAGCAGCTTGGCCGCCGGGACTAGCGGGGGGGCCGGAGATACGCAGTATTTT	CASSLAAGTSGGAGDTQYF
NA	TRBV4-3	once	TRBJ2-2	TGCGCCAGCAGCCAATCCTCAGGGCGGACCGGGGAGCTGTTTTTT	CASSQSSGRTGELFF
NA	TRBV9	NA	TRBJ1-3	TGTGCCAGCGGCCCCGGGGGGGCAGGGGATGGAAACACCATATATTTT	CASGPGGAGDGNTIYF
NA	TRBV15	NA	TRBJ1-2	TGTGCCACCAGCAGACCTGGGGCAGGGCAACCGTGGGGCTACACCTTC	CATSRPGAGQPWGYTF
TRBD2	TRBV3-1/TRBV3-2	few	TRBJ2-2	TGTGCCAGCAGCCCGACGACTAGCGGGGGCACCGGGGAGCTGTTTTTT	CASSPTTSGGTGELFF
NA	TRBV27	NA	TRBJ1-1	TGTGCCAGCAGTTTAGCCAGGATGAACACTGAAGCTTTCTTT	CASSLARMNTEAFF
NA	TRBV5-1	NA	TRBJ2-7	TGCGCCAGCAGCTCCGAAGCGGTTGCCTACGAGCAGTACTTC	CASSSEAVAYEQYF
TRBD1	TRBV6-2/TRBV6-3	NA	TRBJ1-1	TGTGCCAGCAGTTTGGACCACGGGGACAGGTTGAACACTGAAGCTTTCTTT	CASSLDHGDRLNTEAFF
TRBD2	TRBV7-2	NA	TRBJ2-7	TGTGCCAGCAGCCACCGGACTAGCGGGAGCGAGTATGCCTACGAGCAGTACTTC	CASSHRTSGSEYAYEQYF
TRBD1	TRBV12-3/TRBV12-4	few	TRBJ1-1	TGTGCCAGCAGACCACAGGGGTCCACTGAAGCTTTCTTT	CASRPQGSTEAFF
TRBD2	TRBV7-2	few	TRBJ2-2	TGTGCCAGCAGTCCCCAGGGACTAGCGGGGGGGCCAAGCACCGGGGAGCTGTTTTTT	CASSPQGLAGGPSTGELFF
TRBD1	TRBV10-1	few	TRBJ2-7	TGCGCCAGCAGCCCCGGGACAGTTTACGAGCAGTACTTC	CASSPGTVYEQYF
NA	TRBV12-5	NA	TRBJ2-1	TGTGCTAGTGGTCCCGTCCTTAACAATGAGCAGTTCTTC	CASGPVLNNEQFF
NA	TRBV5-6	NA	TRBJ2-5	TGTGCCAGCAGCTTGTACAGCCAAGAGACCCAGTACTTC	CASSLYSQETQYF
NA	TRBV7-9	NA	TRBJ2-1	TGTGCCAGCAGCTCGACTAGGAGGGTGGACAATGAGCAGTTCTTC	CASSSTRRVDNEQFF
NA	TRBV5-8	few	TRBJ2-7	TGTGCCAGCAGCTTACACACCTACGAGCAGTACTTC	CASSLHTYEQYF
TRBD1	TRBV6-5	NA	TRBJ1-1	TGTGCCAGCAGCACGACAGGGGTGAACACTGAAGCTTTCTTT	CASSTTGVNTEAFF
TRBD1	TRBV18	NA	TRBJ1-5	TGTGCCAGCTCATGGGGACAGGGGAGGCAGCCCCAGCATTTT	CASSWGQGRQPQHF
NA	TRBV15	NA	TRBJ2-5	TGTGCCACCAGCAGGCGAGAGACCCAGTACTTC	CATSRRETQYF
TRBD2	TRBV30	NA	TRBJ2-1	TGTGCCTGGAGCCATAGCGGGAGTTGGAATGAGCAGTTCTTC	CAWSHSGSWNEQFF
NA	TRBV4-1	NA	TRBJ2-2	TGCGCCAGCAGCCACCCGACAGGTGGGGCCGGGGAGCTGTTTTTT	CASSHPTGGAGELFF
TRBD1	TRBV19	NA	TRBJ1-5	TGTGCCAGTAGTATTGGGGGGACAGTTAATCAGCCCCAGCATTTT	CASSIGGTVNQPQHF
NA	TRBV10-1	NA	TRBJ1-1	TGCGCCAGCAGTGTGGGACAAAACACTGAAGCTTTCTTT	CASSVGQNTEAFF
TRBD2	TRBV3-1/TRBV3-2	NA	TRBJ2-2	TGTGCCAGCAGCCAAGAGCCTAGCGGGAGCCCGAACACCGGGGAGCTGTTTTTT	CASSQEPSGSPNTGELFF
TRBD1	TRBV6-5	NA	TRBJ1-2	TGTGCCACCCAGGACAGGGGGCGAAACTATGGCTACACCTTC	CATQDRGRNYGYTF
TRBD1	TRBV5-1	NA	TRBJ1-4	TGCGCCAGCAGCTCGGGACAGGGTAATGAAAAACTGTTTTTT	CASSSGQGNEKLFF
NA	TRBV2	NA	TRBJ1-2	TGTGCCAGCAGCCCTAGGTACACTCACGGCTACACCTTC	CASSPRYTHGYTF
NA	TRBV9	NA	TRBJ2-2	TGTGCCAGCAGCGGCGTCGCCCCGGGGGTAGTGTACACCGGGGAGCTGTTTTTT	CASSGVAPGVVYTGELFF
NA	TRBV19	once	TRBJ2-5	TGTGCCAGTAGTATAGGCGGGACCTTCGAGGAGACCCAGTACTTC	CASSIGGTFEETQYF
TRBD1	TRBV6-2/TRBV6-3	NA	TRBJ1-1	TGTGCCAGCAGTAGGCGGACAGGGTCAGGGAACACTGAAGCTTTCTTT	CASSRRTGSGNTEAFF
TRBD1	TRBV27	NA	TRBJ2-7	TGTGCCAGCAGTTTAGGACAGGGGTTATACGAGCAGTACTTC	CASSLGQGLYEQYF
TRBD1	TRBV9	once	TRBJ1-5	TGTGCCACCCCCGGAGGACAGGGGGCTTCAGATAGCAATCAGCCCCAGCATTTT	CATPGGQGASDSNQPQHF
NA	TRBV5-6	few	TRBJ1-3	TGTGCCAGCAGCTTGAACAGTCCTAACACCATATATTTT	CASSLNSPNTIYF
TRBD1	TRBV7-9	NA	TRBJ2-4	TGTGCCAGCAGCTTAGGGACAGGGGTGGCCAAAAACATTCAGTACTTC	CASSLGTGVAKNIQYF
NA	TRBV7-2	NA	TRBJ2-7	TGTGCCAGCAGCTTAGTCGGCGGAGTCTACGAGCAGTACTTC	CASSLVGGVYEQYF
TRBD2	TRBV18	NA	TRBJ2-1	TGTGCCAGCTCACCTCGGACTAGCGGGAGCTCCTACAATGAGCAGTTCTTC	CASSPRTSGSSYNEQFF
NA	TRBV9	NA	TRBJ2-7	TGTGCCAGCAGCCCTCGTCGAGGGGAGGTCAACCACGAGCAGTACTTC	CASSPRRGEVNHEQYF
TRBD2	TRBV6-5	NA	TRBJ2-7	TGTGCCAGCAGACTACCTACTAGCGGGAGCTACGAGCAGTACTTC	CASRLPTSGSYEQYF
NA	TRBV6-5	NA	TRBJ1-6	TGTGCCAGCAGGATTGGGGCTAATTCACCCCTCCACTTT	CASRIGANSPLHF
NA	TRBV6-6	NA	TRBJ1-2	TGTGCCAGCAGTTTGGACAGCAACTATGGCTACACCTTC	CASSLDSNYGYTF
NA	TRBV19	NA	TRBJ1-5	TGTGCCAGTAGTAGGGACTCGAGGGCCCAGCCCCAGCATTTT	CASSRDSRAQPQHF
TRBD1	TRBV7-8	few	TRBJ2-7	TGTGCCAGCAGCGTCGACAGGGGGCTCTACGAGCAGTACTTC	CASSVDRGLYEQYF
NA	TRBV10-2	NA	TRBJ2-1	TGCGCCAGCAGTGGGCGGGTGAGCTCCTACAATGAGCAGTTCTTC	CASSGRVSSYNEQFF
NA	TRBV28	NA	TRBJ2-3	TGTGCCAGCAGTTTACGCACAGGGAGCGCAGATACGCAGTATTTT	CASSLRTGSADTQYF
NA	TRBV4-1	NA	TRBJ2-7	TGCGCCAGCAGCCAAGACAGGGGCCCCTACGAGCAGTACTTC	CASSQDRGPYEQYF
NA	TRBV5-4	NA	TRBJ1-6	TGTGCCAGCAGCTTAGCAGGGAATTCACCCCTCCACTTT	CASSLAGNSPLHF
TRBD1	TRBV2	NA	TRBJ1-1	TGTGCCATCGGACAGGGGCCATCTAAGAACACTGAAGCTTTCTTT	CAIGQGPSKNTEAFF
NA	TRBV3-1/TRBV3-2	NA	TRBJ1-1	TGTGCCAGCAGCCTACAACCTTTGGGGAGAGCTGCTTTCTTT	CASSLQPLGRAAFF
TRBD1	TRBV6-5	NA	TRBJ1-1	TGTGCCAGCAGAAAGTTGGACAGGGTGGGCACTGAAGCTTTCTTT	CASRKLDRVGTEAFF
NA	TRBV6-5	NA	TRBJ1-1	TGTGCCAGCAGGGCACAGCTTGAAGCTTTCTTT	CASRAQLEAFF